This TCR beta chain was found in a study of cytomegalovirus exposure and HLA in healthy donors. This clone has just a few counts. The CDR3 is made up of 16 amino acids. V shed 2 bases, J shed 3 bases, and the junction held 9 bases outside the gene matches. Germline V gene data show CDR1 as SGHNT and CDR2 as YENEEA. PCR amplification relied on 60 Vbeta primers (plus 13 Jbeta primers). TCRdb keeps only in-frame clones here, not all; method: immunoSEQ multiplex PCR. Of over 150,000 clones listed, 75% to 85% are singletons. The chain uses TRBV11-3 and TRBJ2-5; 7 nucleotides agree with TRBD1. Sequenced input: PBMCs. The clonotype comes from a boy aged 5-17 years in good health and CMV-seronegative. CDR3 in amino acids: CASSLSTDRIEETQYF. The CDR3 bases are TGTGCCAGCAGCTTATCCACGGACAGGATAGAAGAGACCCAGTACTTC. Full variable domain (rest looked up from reference TRBV11-3 and TRBJ2-5): EAGVVQSPRYKIIEKKQPVAFWCNPISGHNTLYWYLQNLGQGPELLIRYENEEAVDDSQLPKDRFSAERLKGVDSTLKIQPAELGDSAVYLCASSLSTDRIEETQYFGPGTRLLVL.